This TCR beta chain was identified during a study of blood T cell repertoires in COVID-19. The CDR3 is 14 residues long. The germline CDR1 and CDR2 sequences are MRHNA and SNTAGT. J gave up 7 bases and V 6 bases, and 6 bases lay outside the gene matches. This clone was recorded a few times. Profiled with immunoSEQ multiplex PCR; TCRdb holds only in-frame clones, not every one. The sample contains a few hundred thousand clones, approximately 80% of which appear only once. Sequencing was performed on peripheral blood. The TCR comes from a woman older than 75 with acute or convalescent COVID-19. The chain links TRBV6-4 to TRBJ1-4, with 9 bases aligning to TRBD1. This chain's CDR3 is CASRHRGPAEKLFF. CDR3 DNA: TGTGCCAGCAGGCACAGGGGGCCGGCTGAAAAACTGTTTTTT.